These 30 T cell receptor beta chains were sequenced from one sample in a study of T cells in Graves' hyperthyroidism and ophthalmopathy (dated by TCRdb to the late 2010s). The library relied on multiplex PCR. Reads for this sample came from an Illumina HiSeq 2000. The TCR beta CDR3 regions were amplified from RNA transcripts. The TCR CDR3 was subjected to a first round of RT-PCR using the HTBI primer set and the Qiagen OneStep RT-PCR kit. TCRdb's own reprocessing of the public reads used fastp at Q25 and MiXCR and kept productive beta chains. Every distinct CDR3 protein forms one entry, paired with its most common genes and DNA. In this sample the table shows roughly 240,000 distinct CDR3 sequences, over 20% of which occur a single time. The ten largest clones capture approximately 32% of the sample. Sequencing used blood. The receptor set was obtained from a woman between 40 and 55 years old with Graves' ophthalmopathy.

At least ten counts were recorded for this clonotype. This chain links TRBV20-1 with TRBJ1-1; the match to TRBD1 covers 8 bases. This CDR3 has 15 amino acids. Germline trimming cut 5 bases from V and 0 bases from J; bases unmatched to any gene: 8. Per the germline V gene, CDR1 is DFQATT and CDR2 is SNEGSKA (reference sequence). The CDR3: CSAYDRGAMNTEAFF. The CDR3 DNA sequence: TGCAGTGCTTACGACAGGGGAGCCATGAACACTGAAGCTTTCTTT.

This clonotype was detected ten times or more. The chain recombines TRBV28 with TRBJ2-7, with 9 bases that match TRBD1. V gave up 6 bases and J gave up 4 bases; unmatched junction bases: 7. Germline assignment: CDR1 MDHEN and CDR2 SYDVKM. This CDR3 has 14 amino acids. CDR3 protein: CASSYGTGRYEQYF. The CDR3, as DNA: TGTGCCAGCAGCTACGGGACAGGGAGATACGAGCAGTACTTC.

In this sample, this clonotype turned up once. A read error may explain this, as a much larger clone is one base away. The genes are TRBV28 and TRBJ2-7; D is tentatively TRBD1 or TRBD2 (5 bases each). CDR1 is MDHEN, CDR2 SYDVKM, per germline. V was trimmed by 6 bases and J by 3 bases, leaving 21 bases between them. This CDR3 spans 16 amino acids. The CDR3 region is CASSSWRQGRFYEQYF. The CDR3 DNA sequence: TGTGCCAGCAGCTCGTGGAGGCAGGGAAGGTTCTACGAGCAGTACTTC.

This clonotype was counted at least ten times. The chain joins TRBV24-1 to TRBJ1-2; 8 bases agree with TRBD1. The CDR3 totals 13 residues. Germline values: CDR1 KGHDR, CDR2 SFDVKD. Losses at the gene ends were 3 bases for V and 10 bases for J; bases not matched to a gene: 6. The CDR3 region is CATSDRTGIAYTF. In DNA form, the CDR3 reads TGTGCCACCAGTGATAGGACAGGGATCGCCTACACCTTC.

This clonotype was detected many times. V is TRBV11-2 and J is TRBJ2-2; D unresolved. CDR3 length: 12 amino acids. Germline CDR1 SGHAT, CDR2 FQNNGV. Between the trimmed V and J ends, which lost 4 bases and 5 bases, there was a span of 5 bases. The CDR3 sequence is CASSSTTGELFF. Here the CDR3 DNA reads TGTGCCAGCAGCTCGACTACCGGGGAGCTGTTTTTT.

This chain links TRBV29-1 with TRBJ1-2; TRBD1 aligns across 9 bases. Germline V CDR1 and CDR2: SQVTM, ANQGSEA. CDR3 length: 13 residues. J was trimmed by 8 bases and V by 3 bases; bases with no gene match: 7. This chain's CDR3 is CSVENRGLQGYTF. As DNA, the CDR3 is TGCAGCGTTGAGAACAGGGGGCTACAAGGCTACACCTTC.

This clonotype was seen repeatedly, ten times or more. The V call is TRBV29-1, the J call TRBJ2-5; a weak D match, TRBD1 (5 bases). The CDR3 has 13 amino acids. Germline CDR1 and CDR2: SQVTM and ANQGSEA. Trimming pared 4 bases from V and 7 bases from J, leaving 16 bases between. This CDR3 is CSVGTRDSGTQYF. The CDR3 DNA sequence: TGCAGCGTTGGAACCAGGGATTCCGGGACCCAGTACTTC.

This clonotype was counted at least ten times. CDR3 protein: CASSPTPTYAGGYEQYF. The CDR3 bases are TGCGCCAGCAGCCCGACACCTACCTACGCGGGAGGCTACGAGCAGTACTTC. The rearrangement joins TRBV5-1 to TRBJ2-7; TRBD2 matches 8 bases. Germline V gene sequence: CDR1 SGHRS, CDR2 YFSETQ. V shed 4 bases, J shed 3 bases, and the junction held 15 bases outside the gene matches. The CDR3 has 17 amino acids.

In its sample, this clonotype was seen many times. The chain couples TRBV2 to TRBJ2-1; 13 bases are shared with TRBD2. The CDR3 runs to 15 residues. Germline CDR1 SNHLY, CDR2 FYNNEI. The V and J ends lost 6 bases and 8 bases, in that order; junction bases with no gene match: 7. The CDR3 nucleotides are TGTGCCAGCAGGAAACTAGCGGGAGGGCCGGATGAGCAGTTCTTC. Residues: CASRKLAGGPDEQFF.

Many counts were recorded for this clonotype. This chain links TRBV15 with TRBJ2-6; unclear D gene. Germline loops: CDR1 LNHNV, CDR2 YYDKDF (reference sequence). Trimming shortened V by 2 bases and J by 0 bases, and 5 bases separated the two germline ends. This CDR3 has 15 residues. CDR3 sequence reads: CATSRYNSGANVLTF. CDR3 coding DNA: TGTGCCACCAGCAGATACAACTCTGGGGCCAACGTCCTGACTTTC. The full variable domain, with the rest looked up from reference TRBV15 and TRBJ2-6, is DAMVIQNPRYQVTQFGKPVTLSCSQTLNHNVMYWYQQKSSQAPKLLFHYYDKDFNNEADTPDNFQSRRPNTSFCFLDIRSPGLGDTAMYLCATSRYNSGANVLTFGAGSRLTVL.

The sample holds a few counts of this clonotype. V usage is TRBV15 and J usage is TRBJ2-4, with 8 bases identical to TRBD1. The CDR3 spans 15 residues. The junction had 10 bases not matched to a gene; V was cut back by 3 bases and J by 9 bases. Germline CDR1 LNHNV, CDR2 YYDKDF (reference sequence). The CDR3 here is CATSRDRVVGIIQYF. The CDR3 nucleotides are TGTGCCACCAGCAGGGACAGGGTAGTCGGGATCATTCAGTACTTC.

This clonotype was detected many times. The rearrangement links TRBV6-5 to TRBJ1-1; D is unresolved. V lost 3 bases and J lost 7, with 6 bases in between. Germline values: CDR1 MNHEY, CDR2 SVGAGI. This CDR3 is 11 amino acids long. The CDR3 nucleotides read TGTGCCAGCAGTTATGACTATGAAGCTTTCTTT. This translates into CASSYDYEAFF.

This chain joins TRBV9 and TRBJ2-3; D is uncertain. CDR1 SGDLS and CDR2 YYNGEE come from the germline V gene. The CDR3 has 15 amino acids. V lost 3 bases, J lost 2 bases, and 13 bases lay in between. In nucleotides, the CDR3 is TGTGCCAGCAGCGCCCGTCTTGGATCCACAGATACGCAGTATTTT. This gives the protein CASSARLGSTDTQYF.

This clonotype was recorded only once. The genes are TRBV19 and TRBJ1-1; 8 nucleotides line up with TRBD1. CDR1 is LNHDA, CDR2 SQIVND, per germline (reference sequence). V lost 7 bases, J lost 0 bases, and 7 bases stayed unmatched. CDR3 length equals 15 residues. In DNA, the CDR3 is TGTGCCAGTACCAGGGGGCGCGGGATGAACACTGAAGCTTTCTTT. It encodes CASTRGRGMNTEAFF.

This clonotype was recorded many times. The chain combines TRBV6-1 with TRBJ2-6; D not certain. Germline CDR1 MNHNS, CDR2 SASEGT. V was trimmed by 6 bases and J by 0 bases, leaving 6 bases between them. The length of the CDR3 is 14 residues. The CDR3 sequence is CASRDYSGANVLTF. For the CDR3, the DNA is TGTGCCAGCAGGGATTACTCTGGGGCCAACGTCCTGACTTTC.

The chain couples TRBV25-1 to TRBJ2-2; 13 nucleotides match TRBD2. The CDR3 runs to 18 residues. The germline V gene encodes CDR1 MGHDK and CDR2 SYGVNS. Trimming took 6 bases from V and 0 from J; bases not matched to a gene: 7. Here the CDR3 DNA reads TGTGCCAGCAGCCTGGGGACTAGCGGGAACCCGAACACCGGGGAGCTGTTTTTT. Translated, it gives CASSLGTSGNPNTGELFF.

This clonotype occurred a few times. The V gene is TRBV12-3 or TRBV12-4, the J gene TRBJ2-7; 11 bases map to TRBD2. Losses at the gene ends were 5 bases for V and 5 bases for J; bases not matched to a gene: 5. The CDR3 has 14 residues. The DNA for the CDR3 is TGTGCCAGCAGTCCGGGACTAGCGGCGGACGAGCAGTACTTC. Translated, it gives CASSPGLAADEQYF.

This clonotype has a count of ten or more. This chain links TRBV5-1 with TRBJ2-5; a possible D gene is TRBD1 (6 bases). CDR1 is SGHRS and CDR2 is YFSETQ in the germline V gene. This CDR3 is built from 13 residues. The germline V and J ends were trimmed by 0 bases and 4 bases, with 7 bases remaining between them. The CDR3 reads CASSLEGGETQYF. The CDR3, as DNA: TGCGCCAGCAGCTTGGAAGGGGGAGAGACCCAGTACTTC.

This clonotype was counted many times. CDR3 sequence: CASSLAPGLGTNTGELFF. The CDR3 nucleotides read TGTGCCAGCAGCTTAGCGCCGGGACTAGGGACGAACACCGGGGAGCTGTTTTTT. The rearrangement links TRBV7-2 to TRBJ2-2, with 8 bases that match TRBD2. V shed 0 bases and J 0 bases; nucleotides not matched to a gene: 6. Germline V lookup: CDR1 SGHTA, CDR2 FQGNSA. The CDR3 runs to 18 residues.

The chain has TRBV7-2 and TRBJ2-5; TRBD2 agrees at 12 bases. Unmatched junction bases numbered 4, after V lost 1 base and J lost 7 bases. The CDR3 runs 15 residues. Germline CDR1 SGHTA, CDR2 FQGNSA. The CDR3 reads CASSLGLAGGGTQYF. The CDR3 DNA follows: TGTGCCAGCAGCTTAGGTCTAGCGGGGGGGGGGACCCAGTACTTC.

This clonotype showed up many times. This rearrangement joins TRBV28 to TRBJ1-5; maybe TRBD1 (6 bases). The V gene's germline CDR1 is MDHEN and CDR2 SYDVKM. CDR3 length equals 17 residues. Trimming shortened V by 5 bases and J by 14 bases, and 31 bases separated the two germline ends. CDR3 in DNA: TGTGCCAGCAGTCCTCCTCAATCAGGGGCAGGGGAAAGGCATGAGCATTTT. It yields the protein CASSPPQSGAGERHEHF.

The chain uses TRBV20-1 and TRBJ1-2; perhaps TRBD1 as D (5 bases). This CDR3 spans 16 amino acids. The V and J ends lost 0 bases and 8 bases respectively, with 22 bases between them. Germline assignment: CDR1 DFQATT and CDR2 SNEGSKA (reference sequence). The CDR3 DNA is TGCAGTGCTAGAGATGGGCGGGGGTCTTATCTCAAGGGCTACACCTTC. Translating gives CSARDGRGSYLKGYTF.

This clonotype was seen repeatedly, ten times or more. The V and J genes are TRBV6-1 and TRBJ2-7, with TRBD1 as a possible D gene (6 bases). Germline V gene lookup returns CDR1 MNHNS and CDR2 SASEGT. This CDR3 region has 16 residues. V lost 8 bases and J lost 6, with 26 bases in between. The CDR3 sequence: CASASGMGARSPEQYF. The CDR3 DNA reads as TGTGCCAGCGCTTCGGGCATGGGGGCTAGGAGTCCCGAGCAGTACTTC.

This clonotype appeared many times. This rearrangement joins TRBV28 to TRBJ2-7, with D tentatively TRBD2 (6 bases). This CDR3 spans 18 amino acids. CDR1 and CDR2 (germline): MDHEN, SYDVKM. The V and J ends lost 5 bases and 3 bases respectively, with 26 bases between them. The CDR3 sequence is CASSHRLLRWGVGYEQYF. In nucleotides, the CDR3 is TGTGCCAGCAGTCACCGCCTGTTAAGGTGGGGGGTCGGCTACGAGCAGTACTTC.

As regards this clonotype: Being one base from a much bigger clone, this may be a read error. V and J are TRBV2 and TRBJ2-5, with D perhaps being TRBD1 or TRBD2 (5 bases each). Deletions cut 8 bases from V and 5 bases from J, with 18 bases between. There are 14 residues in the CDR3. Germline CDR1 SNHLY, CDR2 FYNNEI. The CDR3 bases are TGTGCCAGCGGGGGAGTACTCCCTGCGGAGACCCAGTACTTC. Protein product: CASGGVLPAETQYF.

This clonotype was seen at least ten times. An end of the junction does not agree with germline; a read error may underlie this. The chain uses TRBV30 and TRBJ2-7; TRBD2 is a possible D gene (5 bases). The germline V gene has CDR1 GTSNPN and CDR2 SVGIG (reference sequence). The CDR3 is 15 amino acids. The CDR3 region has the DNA TGCGCCTGGAGCGGTCTCGGGATATTGAGCTACGAGCAGTACTTC. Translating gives CAWSGLGILSYEQYF.

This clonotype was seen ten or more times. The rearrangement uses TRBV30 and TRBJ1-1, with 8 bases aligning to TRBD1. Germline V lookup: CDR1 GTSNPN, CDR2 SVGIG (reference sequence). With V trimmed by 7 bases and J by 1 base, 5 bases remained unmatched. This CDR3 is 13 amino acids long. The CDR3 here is CAFRTGTNTEAFF. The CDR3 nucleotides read TGTGCCTTTCGGACAGGGACGAACACTGAAGCTTTCTTT.

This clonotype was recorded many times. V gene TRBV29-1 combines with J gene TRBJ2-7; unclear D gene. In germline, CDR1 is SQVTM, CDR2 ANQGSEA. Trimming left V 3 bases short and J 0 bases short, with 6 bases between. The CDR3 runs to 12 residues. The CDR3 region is CSVEDGSYEQYF. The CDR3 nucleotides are TGCAGCGTTGAGGACGGCTCCTACGAGCAGTACTTC.

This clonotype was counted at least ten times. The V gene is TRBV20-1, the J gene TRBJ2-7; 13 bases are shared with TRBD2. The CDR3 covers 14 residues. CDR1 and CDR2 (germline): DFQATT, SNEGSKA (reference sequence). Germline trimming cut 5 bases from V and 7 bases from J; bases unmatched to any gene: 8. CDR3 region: CSAAGTSGMREQYF. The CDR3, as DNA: TGCAGTGCTGCCGGGACTAGCGGGATGCGAGAGCAGTACTTC.

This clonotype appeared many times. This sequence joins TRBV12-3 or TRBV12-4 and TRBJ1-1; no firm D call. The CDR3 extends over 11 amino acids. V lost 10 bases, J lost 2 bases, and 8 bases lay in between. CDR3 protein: CATRENTEAFF. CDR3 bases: TGTGCCACCCGAGAAAACACTGAAGCTTTCTTT.